This T cell receptor beta chain was identified in a study of naive and memory T cell subsets. An equimolar mix of two oligonucleotides served as the beta constant-region primer for TRBC1 and TRBC2. Nested alpha and beta constant-region primers with the SP2 primer drove four PCR rounds on ligated cDNA. From the UMI-ligation and nested PCR reads, TCRdb called clonotypes with MiXCR, one entry per CDR3 protein. The repertoire consists of roughly 150,000 distinct CDR3 sequences, with roughly a fifth occurring once and the leading ten covering about 0.57%. Study-level results: Especially in CD8 cells, naive repertoires contained a few larger clonotypes, possibly CD45RA-re-expressing memory cells. Diversity fell and Gini index rose from naive through CM, EM, EMRA.

With regard to this clonotype: What it binds is not known.

V was pared by 8 bases and J by 4 bases, with 5 bases of the junction left unmatched. This CDR3 is 14 amino acids long. Germline V gene lookup returns CDR1 LGHNA and CDR2 YNFKEQ. What was sequenced was naive CD8+ T cells from blood. The chain carries TRBV4-2 and TRBJ2-7, with TRBD2 matching 13 bases. The sequence was collected from a human donor in good health. Here the CDR3 reads CASSGLAGKYEQYF. CDR3 DNA: TGTGCCAGCTCGGGACTAGCGGGAAAGTACGAGCAGTACTTC.